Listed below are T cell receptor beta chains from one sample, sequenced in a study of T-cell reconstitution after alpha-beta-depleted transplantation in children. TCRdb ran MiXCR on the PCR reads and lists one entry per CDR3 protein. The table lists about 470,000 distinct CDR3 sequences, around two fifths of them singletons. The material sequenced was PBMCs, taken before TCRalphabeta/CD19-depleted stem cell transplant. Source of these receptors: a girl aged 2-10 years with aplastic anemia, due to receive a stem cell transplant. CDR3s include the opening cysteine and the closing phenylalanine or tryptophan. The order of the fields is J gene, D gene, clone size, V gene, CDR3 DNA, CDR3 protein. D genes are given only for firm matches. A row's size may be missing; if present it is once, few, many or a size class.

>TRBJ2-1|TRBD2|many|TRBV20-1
TGCAGTGCTAGTGAGGGGAGTAGCGGGAAAAATGAGCAGTTCTTC
CSASEGSSGKNEQFF
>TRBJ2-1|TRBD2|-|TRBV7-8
TGTGCCAGCAGCTTAGCGGGAGTAGCGGGGGGGCCTGAGCAGTTCTTC
CASSLAGVAGGPEQFF
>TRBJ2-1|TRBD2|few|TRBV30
TGTGCCTGGGCCCCCGGAAGCGGGGGATACAATGAGCAGTTCTTC
CAWAPGSGGYNEQFF
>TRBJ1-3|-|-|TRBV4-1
TGCGCCAGCAGCCAGGGCCGGGGGTTGAACACCATATATTTT
CASSQGRGLNTIYF
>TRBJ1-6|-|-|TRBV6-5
TGTGCCAGCAGTTATGGGGGGGGGGCAAGCGGTGATTCGCCCCTCCACTTT
CASSYGGGASGDSPLHF
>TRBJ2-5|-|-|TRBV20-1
TGCAGTGCCCATACTAAGCGTTCGGAGACCCAGTACTTC
CSAHTKRSETQYF
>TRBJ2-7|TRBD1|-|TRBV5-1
TGCGCCAGCAGCGAGGGACAGGGGCTTGGCGAGCAGTACTTC
CASSEGQGLGEQYF
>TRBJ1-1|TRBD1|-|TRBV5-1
TGCGCCAGCAGCGGTAGAGGCTCGGGGACAGCTGAAGCTTTCTTT
CASSGRGSGTAEAFF
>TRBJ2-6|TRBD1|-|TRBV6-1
TGTGCCAGCTCCCGGGACAGGGGGCGAGCTGGGGCCAACGTCCTGACTTTC
CASSRDRGRAGANVLTF
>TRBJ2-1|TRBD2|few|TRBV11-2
TGTGCCAGCAGCTCATTAGCGGGACGCCGATACAATGAGCAGTTCTTC
CASSSLAGRRYNEQFF
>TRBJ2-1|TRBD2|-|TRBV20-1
TGCAGTGCTAGAGACCCCAGGACTAGCGGGGGGTACAATGAGCAGTTCTTC
CSARDPRTSGGYNEQFF
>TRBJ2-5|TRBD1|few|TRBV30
TGTGCCTGGAGTCCGGGACAGGGCCAAGAGACCCAGTACTTC
CAWSPGQGQETQYF
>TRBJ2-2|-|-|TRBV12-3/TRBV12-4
TGTGCCAGCGTAGGGGGAAGTTGGCGGGATGACACCGGGGAGCTGTTTTTT
CASVGGSWRDDTGELFF
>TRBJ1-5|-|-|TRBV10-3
TGTGCCATCAGTCCCTCCGGGGGGGGACCAAATCAGCCCCAGCATTTT
CAISPSGGGPNQPQHF
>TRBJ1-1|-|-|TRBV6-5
TGTGCCAGCAGTTACAGGATTCTGGACACTGAAGCTTTCTTT
CASSYRILDTEAFF
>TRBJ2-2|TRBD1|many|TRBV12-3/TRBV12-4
TGTGCCAGCATTTCTCGGACAGGGGGCCAACCATCTACCGGGGAGCTGTTTTTT
CASISRTGGQPSTGELFF
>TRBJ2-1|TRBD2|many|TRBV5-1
TGCGCCAGCAGCGTAGGGCGACTAGCGGGTTTGGACAATGAGCAGTTCTTC
CASSVGRLAGLDNEQFF
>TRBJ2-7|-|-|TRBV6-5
TGTGCCAGCAGTTACGCGGCACATTACGAGCAGTACTTC
CASSYAAHYEQYF